This TCR beta chain was found in a study of blood T cell repertoires in COVID-19. The protocol was immunoSEQ multiplex PCR, while the TCRdb copy is restricted to in-frame clones and leaves out a portion. Here the sample spans 380,000 or so clones, less than 90% being singletons. CDR1 is SEHNR, CDR2 FQNEAQ, per germline (reference sequence). V was pared by 5 bases and J by 3 bases, with 10 bases between. The CDR3 loop spans 13 amino acids. Seattle patients were enrolled during active infection and followed longitudinally. The chain recombines TRBV7-9 with TRBJ1-2; no reliable D call. The sequenced sample consisted of peripheral blood. The TCR originated in a woman aged 55-69 years with COVID-19, enrolled during active disease. CDR3 DNA sequence: TGTGCCAGCAGCCCCGGGATGGACTATGGCTACACCTTC. Translating gives CASSPGMDYGYTF.